The next 8 T cell receptor beta chains were all read from a single sample in a study of post-analysis software for immune sequencing data. These TCRs are of unknown antigen specificity. General study findings and limits: In patients, five TRBV segments were more frequent than in controls, with TRBV5-6, TRBV5-1 and TRBV20-1 among them.

Prepared libraries of TCR beta cDNA carried unique molecular identifiers. TCRdb called the PCR reads again in MiXCR, with one record for every CDR3 protein. Of approximately 630,000 distinct CDR3 sequences in the sample, around 60% were seen once. Specimen: blood. The source is a girl aged 2-10 years with multiple sclerosis.

V usage is TRBV4-3 and J usage is TRBJ2-3; TRBD2 is a possible D gene (6 bases). The CDR3 covers 15 residues. In germline, CDR1 is LGHNA, CDR2 YSLEER. Trimming cost V 1 base and J 2 bases, with 10 bases left between them. CDR3 bases: TGCGCCAGCAGCCAAGCGGGGGATTCCACAGATACGCAGTATTTT. It encodes CASSQAGDSTDTQYF.

This clonotype has just a few counts. The V call is TRBV12-3 or TRBV12-4, the J call TRBJ2-3; 10 bases are a match to TRBD1. With 8 bases clipped from V and 1 base from J, the junction kept 0 bases outside the gene matches. The CDR3 has 13 amino acids. The CDR3 loop is CASGTGGTDTQYF. Written as DNA, the CDR3 is TGTGCCAGCGGGACAGGGGGCACAGATACGCAGTATTTT.

V usage is TRBV5-6 and J usage is TRBJ2-7; 7 bases map to TRBD1. CDR1 is SGHDT and CDR2 is YYEEEE in the germline V gene. V lost 2 bases to trimming and J lost 3 bases; unmatched junction nucleotides: 8. This CDR3 is built from 15 residues. This CDR3 reads CASSFIRTGSYEQYF. The CDR3 nucleotides read TGTGCCAGCAGCTTCATCCGGACAGGAAGCTACGAGCAGTACTTC.

The CDR3: CASSSPLLAGNTDTQYF. The CDR3 region has the DNA TGTGCCAGCAGTTCCCCTCTCCTAGCGGGGAACACAGATACGCAGTATTTT. J is TRBJ2-3 and V is TRBV12-3 or TRBV12-4; TRBD2 agrees at 9 bases. The CDR3 runs to 17 residues. Losses at the gene ends were 4 bases for V and 2 bases for J; bases not matched to a gene: 10.

This chain joins TRBV5-1 and TRBJ1-1; D perhaps matches TRBD1 (5 bases). Trimming took 0 bases from V and 1 from J, leaving 10 bases between them. From germline, CDR1 is SGHRS and CDR2 YFSETQ. The CDR3 runs to 15 residues. This chain's CDR3 is CASSLEWGRNTEAFF. CDR3 nucleotide sequence: TGCGCCAGCAGCTTGGAATGGGGGAGGAACACTGAAGCTTTCTTT. Variable domain in full (rest from reference TRBV5-1 and TRBJ1-1): KAGVTQTPRYLIKTRGQQVTLSCSPISGHRSVSWYQQTPGQGLQFLFEYFSETQRNKGNFPGRFSGRQFSNSRSEMNVSTLELGDSALYLCASSLEWGRNTEAFFGQGTRLTVV.

The chain recombines TRBV25-1 with TRBJ2-5; D not certain. Germline CDR1 and CDR2: MGHDK and SYGVNS. Deletions cut 1 base from V and 2 bases from J, with 5 bases between. The CDR3 spans 13 residues. CDR3 bases: TGTGCCAGCAGTGAATCCCCTCAAGAGACCCAGTACTTC. Translation: CASSESPQETQYF.

The table lists this clonotype with a few counts. The chain employs TRBV20-1 and TRBJ1-5, with a tentative D call TRBD1 (5 bases). CDR1 is DFQATT, CDR2 SNEGSKA, per germline (reference sequence). This CDR3 has 13 residues. The V and J ends lost 1 base and 3 bases respectively, with 7 bases between them. The CDR3 DNA reads TGCAGTGCTAGAGCAGGGAACAATCAGCCCCAGCATTTT. This translates into CSARAGNNQPQHF.

This clonotype was seen just once. The chain recombines TRBV25-1 with TRBJ2-1, with no clear D. The germline gives CDR1 MGHDK, CDR2 SYGVNS. This CDR3 is built from 14 residues. V shed 2 bases and J shed 1 base, with 6 bases lying between them. The chain's CDR3 is CASSEQTSYNEQFF. As DNA, the CDR3 is TGTGCCAGCAGTGAACAAACTTCCTACAATGAGCAGTTCTTC. The full variable domain, with the rest looked up from reference TRBV25-1 and TRBJ2-1, is EADIYQTPRYLVIGTGKKITLECSQTMGHDKMYWYQQDPGMELHLIHYSYGVNSTEKGDLSSESTVSRIRTEHFPLTLESARPSHTSQYLCASSEQTSYNEQFFGPGTRLTVL.